This T cell receptor beta chain was documented in a study of technical replicates of blood from a handful of donors. The CDR3 consists of 14 residues. The V gene's germline CDR1 is SGDLS and CDR2 YYNGEE. Trimming removed 5 bases from V and 5 bases from J; junction bases left unmatched: 6. Method: immunoSEQ multiplex PCR; TCRdb's copy keeps in-frame clones and lacks some. The table lists about 100,000 clones, more than 85% of them singletons. This chain uses TRBV9 with TRBJ2-1, with 8 bases matching TRBD1. The source material was T cells isolated from PBMCs. This receptor was obtained from a human donor in good health. CDR3 DNA sequence: TGTGCCAGCAGGCCGGGACAGGCGAACAATGAGCAGTTCTTC. It encodes CASRPGQANNEQFF.